Presented here are 32 T cell receptor beta chains from one specimen sequenced in a study of T cells in Graves' hyperthyroidism and ophthalmopathy. The source material, RNA transcripts, was used to amplify TCR beta CDR3 regions. HTBI primers drove first-round RT-PCR of the TCR CDR3. TCRdb passed the multiplex PCR reads through MiXCR, listing each CDR3 protein once. The sample consists of 200,000 to 250,000 distinct CDR3 sequences, 18% of them appearing once. Sequencing was performed on blood. These receptors originate from a middle-aged man with Graves' hyperthyroidism.

The chain joins TRBV19 to TRBJ2-3; either TRBD1 or TRBD2 may fit D (5 bases each). CDR1 and CDR2 from the germline V gene are LNHDA and SQIVND (reference sequence). The CDR3 runs 15 residues. V lost 5 bases and J 0 bases, leaving 12 bases between the germline ends. The CDR3 nucleotides read TGTGCCAGTAGTTCCGGGACCCGCAGCACAGATACGCAGTATTTT. Translation: CASSSGTRSTDTQYF.

This clonotype was seen ten or more times. The genes are TRBV5-1 and TRBJ2-5; TRBD2 agrees at 10 bases. The germline V gene has CDR1 SGHRS and CDR2 YFSETQ. The CDR3 consists of 15 residues. V gave up 1 base and J gave up 5 bases; unmatched junction bases: 5. CDR3 in DNA: TGCGCCAGCAGCTTGCAGGCTAGCGGGGGTGAGACCCAGTACTTC. Translation: CASSLQASGGETQYF. Combining the CDR3 with reference TRBV5-1 and TRBJ2-5 gives the whole variable domain KAGVTQTPRYLIKTRGQQVTLSCSPISGHRSVSWYQQTPGQGLQFLFEYFSETQRNKGNFPGRFSGRQFSNSRSEMNVSTLELGDSALYLCASSLQASGGETQYFGPGTRLLVL.

This clonotype has more than one count but fewer than ten. The V gene is TRBV29-1, the J gene TRBJ1-4; 11 bases line up with TRBD1. Unmatched junction bases numbered 6, after V lost 7 bases and J lost 8 bases. Germline CDR1 SQVTM, CDR2 ANQGSEA. This CDR3 is 13 amino acids long. This CDR3 reads CSAVRDRGEKLFF. In DNA, the CDR3 is TGCAGCGCCGTCCGGGACAGGGGGGAAAAACTGTTTTTT.

A single count supports this clonotype. The rearrangement uses TRBV4-3 and TRBJ1-6; D is unclear. V dropped 0 bases and J dropped 7 bases, with 10 bases sitting between them. The CDR3 contains 15 residues. The germline V gene has CDR1 LGHNA and CDR2 YSLEER. CDR3 sequence: CASSQESGKNSPLHF. The CDR3 coding sequence is TGCGCCAGCAGCCAAGAGAGCGGAAAAAATTCACCCCTCCACTTT.

This clonotype was observed many times. The chain links TRBV7-9 to TRBJ1-2, with TRBD1 matching over 8 bases. V shed 4 bases and J 3 bases; nucleotides not matched to a gene: 7. This CDR3 is 15 amino acids long. The germline V gene has CDR1 SEHNR and CDR2 FQNEAQ (reference sequence). CDR3 sequence reads: CASSSSGTGYYGYTF. The DNA of the CDR3 is TGTGCCAGCAGCTCGAGCGGGACAGGATACTATGGCTACACCTTC.

The genes are TRBV24-1 and TRBJ2-7; 12 nucleotides align to TRBD2. Germline trimming cut 4 bases from V and 3 bases from J; bases unmatched to any gene: 9. The CDR3 is made up of 17 amino acids. Germline V gene sequence: CDR1 KGHDR, CDR2 SFDVKD. This CDR3 is CATSDPKRTSGIYEQYF. In nucleotides, the CDR3 is TGTGCCACCAGTGACCCCAAACGGACTAGCGGGATCTACGAGCAGTACTTC.

This clonotype was picked up a small number of times. This rearrangement joins TRBV5-1 to TRBJ1-6; D may be TRBD1 (6 bases). Deletions cut 5 bases from V and 7 bases from J, with 16 bases between. This CDR3 region has 15 residues. In germline, CDR1 is SGHRS, CDR2 YFSETQ. For the CDR3, the DNA is TGCGCCAGCAGAAGAACGACAGGCGGGAATTCACCCCTCCACTTT. Translation gives CASRRTTGGNSPLHF.

This clonotype was seen at least ten times. This rearrangement joins TRBV18 to TRBJ1-1; maybe TRBD1 (5 bases). CDR3 length: 15 amino acids. The V and J ends lost 1 base and 0 bases respectively, with 9 bases between them. Germline CDR1 reads KGHSH; CDR2 reads LQKENI. The CDR3 loop is CASSPLTQVNTEAFF. DNA for the CDR3: TGTGCCAGCTCACCACTAACACAGGTGAACACTGAAGCTTTCTTT. The whole variable domain, remainder taken from reference TRBV18 and TRBJ1-1, is NAGVMQNPRHLVRRRGQEARLRCSPMKGHSHVYWYRQLPEEGLKFMVYLQKENIIDESGMPKERFSAEFPKEGPSILRIQQVVRGDSAAYFCASSPLTQVNTEAFFGQGTRLTVV.

There are many counts of this clonotype. V usage is TRBV28 and J usage is TRBJ1-5; D is ambiguous. CDR1 is MDHEN and CDR2 is SYDVKM in the germline V gene. This CDR3 spans 13 amino acids. V was pared by 7 bases and J by 2 bases, with 9 bases between. The CDR3 DNA sequence: TGTGCCAGCAAGTTCCACGGCAATCAGCCCCAGCATTTT. Amino acids: CASKFHGNQPQHF.

This clonotype was detected ten times or more. V is TRBV7-2 and J is TRBJ1-6; no firm D call. Germline V gene sequence: CDR1 SGHTA, CDR2 FQGNSA. This CDR3 spans 13 amino acids. V lost 5 bases and J 10 bases, leaving 12 bases between the germline ends. CDR3 sequence reads: CASSPSVESPLHF. The CDR3 region has the DNA TGTGCCAGCAGCCCATCAGTAGAGTCACCCCTCCACTTT.

This clonotype was counted at least ten times. This chain connects TRBV30 to TRBJ2-5, with a tentative D call TRBD1 (6 bases). Between the trimmed V and J ends, which lost 0 bases and 5 bases, there was a span of 10 bases. The CDR3 spans 13 residues. Germline CDR1 GTSNPN, CDR2 SVGIG (reference sequence). The CDR3 sequence: CAWSVRTVETQYF. The CDR3 DNA is TGTGCCTGGAGTGTCCGGACAGTTGAGACCCAGTACTTC.

This clonotype has at least ten counts. CDR3: CATSRDRALWYQETQYF. The CDR3 DNA reads TGTGCCACCAGCAGAGATAGGGCCCTCTGGTACCAAGAGACCCAGTACTTC. The chain recombines TRBV15 with TRBJ2-5; no firm D call. The V end was cut by 0 bases, the J end by 0 bases, with 14 bases between. The CDR3 is 17 residues long. Per the germline V gene, CDR1 is LNHNV and CDR2 is YYDKDF (reference sequence).

In its sample, this clonotype was seen a few times. The J gene is TRBJ1-4, the V gene TRBV7-8; no firm D call. There are 15 residues in the CDR3. Germline CDR1 and CDR2: SGHVS and FQNEAQ. V lost 5 bases and J 5 bases, leaving 15 bases between the germline ends. The CDR3 spells CASSRGPLANEKLFF. Written as DNA, the CDR3 is TGTGCCAGCAGCCGCGGACCGCTGGCGAATGAAAAACTGTTTTTT.

Ten or more counts support this clonotype. V and J are TRBV28 and TRBJ2-2; 10 nucleotides agree with TRBD2. The CDR3 runs 15 residues. The trim removed 3 bases at V and 6 bases at J, leaving 4 bases unmatched. The V gene's germline CDR1 is MDHEN and CDR2 SYDVKM. The CDR3 coding sequence is TGTGCCAGCAGTTTCAGCGGGGGGGCTTCCGGGGAGCTGTTTTTT. It yields the protein CASSFSGGASGELFF.

This chain connects TRBV11-1 to TRBJ2-3; 9 positions agree with TRBD1. The ends lost 5 bases at V and 5 bases at J; junction bases unmatched: 11. Germline V gene sequence: CDR1 SGHAT, CDR2 FQDESV (reference sequence). This CDR3 is built from 16 residues. As DNA, the CDR3 is TGTGCCAGCAGCCCAGCGGGGACAGGGATGGGAGATACGCAGTATTTT. Translating it yields CASSPAGTGMGDTQYF.

This clonotype was counted many times. The V gene is TRBV15, the J gene TRBJ1-2; 12 bases map to TRBD1. V was clipped by 5 bases and J by 2 bases; unmatched bases: 9. CDR3 size: 17 residues. The germline V gene has CDR1 LNHNV and CDR2 YYDKDF (reference sequence). DNA of the CDR3: TGTGCCACCAGCCCCCATAAGGGACAGGGGGCGAACTATGGCTACACCTTC. It specifies CATSPHKGQGANYGYTF.

This clonotype has at least ten counts. The V call is TRBV3-1, the J call TRBJ1-1; TRBD1 is a possible D gene (5 bases). CDR1 is LGHDT and CDR2 is YNNKEL in the germline V gene (reference sequence). This CDR3 region has 16 residues. The V end was cut by 4 bases, the J end by 3 bases, with 18 bases between. The CDR3 nucleotides read TGTGCCAGCAGCCCCCGGGCAGGGTTTTATGACACTGAAGCTTTCTTT. It is translated as CASSPRAGFYDTEAFF. Full variable domain (remainder filled in from reference TRBV3-1 and TRBJ1-1): DTAVSQTPKYLVTQMGNDKSIKCEQNLGHDTMYWYKQDSKKFLKIMFSYNNKELIINETVPNRFSPKSPDKAHLNLHINSLELGDSAVYFCASSPRAGFYDTEAFFGQGTRLTVV.

This clonotype was detected a few times. This chain links TRBV19 with TRBJ2-1; unclear D gene. Germline V gene data show CDR1 as LNHDA and CDR2 as SQIVND (reference sequence). Between the trimmed V and J ends, which lost 3 bases and 0 bases, there was a span of 6 bases. The CDR3 is made up of 14 amino acids. The CDR3 region has the DNA TGTGCCAGTAGTATCGGTAGCTCCTACAATGAGCAGTTCTTC. Protein: CASSIGSSYNEQFF. Using reference TRBV19 and TRBJ2-1 for the parts outside the CDR3, the full variable domain is DGGITQSPKYLFRKEGQNVTLSCEQNLNHDAMYWYRQDPGQGLRLIYYSQIVNDFQKGDIAEGYSVSREKKESFPLTVTSAQKNPTAFYLCASSIGSSYNEQFFGPGTRLTVL.

This clonotype occurred a few times. A much larger clone lies one base from this, so it may be a read error. V is TRBV6-1 and J is TRBJ1-3, with D uncertain. This CDR3 is built from 15 residues. Germline V CDR1 and CDR2: MNHNS, SASEGT. V shed 8 bases and J shed 0 bases, with 14 bases lying between them. CDR3 DNA: TGTGCCAGCTCCAAAGAGGACGGCTCTGGAAACACCATATATTTT. This codes for CASSKEDGSGNTIYF.

The rearrangement joins TRBV6-4 to TRBJ1-5; no firm D call. Trimming took 8 bases from V and 4 from J, leaving 15 bases between them. This CDR3 region has 14 residues. Germline CDR1 MRHNA, CDR2 SNTAGT. CDR3 coding DNA: TGTGCCAGCCCCGCGCTGCGGGGAAATCAGCCCCAGCATTTT. As protein: CASPALRGNQPQHF.

The V gene is TRBV5-4, the J gene TRBJ2-1; 9 bases are shared with TRBD2. J lost 6 bases, V lost 3 bases, and 7 bases had no gene match. Looked up from germline, CDR1 is SGHNT and CDR2 is YYREEE (reference sequence). The CDR3 contains 15 residues. As DNA, the CDR3 is TGTGCCAGCAGCTCGCGACTAGCGGTTCGCAATGAGCAGTTCTTC. It translates to CASSSRLAVRNEQFF.

This rearrangement joins TRBV20-1 to TRBJ2-1; 8 bases line up with TRBD2. This CDR3 has 14 amino acids. V gave up 6 bases and J gave up 6 bases; unmatched junction bases: 10. The germline V gene encodes CDR1 DFQATT and CDR2 SNEGSKA (reference sequence). Written as DNA, the CDR3 is TGCAGTGCCTTTAGCGGGGATACGCCCAATGAGCAGTTCTTC. The encoded protein is CSAFSGDTPNEQFF.

This clonotype was counted once. The chain joins TRBV7-3 to TRBJ2-3, with 7 positions matching TRBD2. CDR1 is SGHTA, CDR2 FQGTGA, per germline. V dropped 5 bases and J dropped 3; count of bases not matched to a gene: 5. CDR3 size: 14 residues. CDR3 residues: CASSQVGGTDTQYF. DNA for the CDR3: TGTGCCAGCAGCCAAGTCGGGGGGACAGATACGCAGTATTTT.

This clonotype was observed at least ten times. The CDR3 region is CSAIDPQKGNTIYF. In DNA form, the CDR3 reads TGCAGCGCGATAGACCCCCAGAAGGGAAACACCATATATTTT. The gene calls are TRBV29-1 and TRBJ1-3; D is unclear. CDR1 and CDR2 (germline): SQVTM, ANQGSEA. V lost 7 bases and J 4 bases, leaving 17 bases between the germline ends. The CDR3 spans 14 residues.

The J gene is TRBJ1-2, the V gene TRBV29-1; D remains ambiguous. Germline CDR1 SQVTM, CDR2 ANQGSEA. Trimming removed 4 bases at V and 4 bases at J, with 13 bases between. CDR3 length: 13 amino acids. Here the CDR3 DNA reads TGCAGCGTTGCACCGCGCTTCTCCTATGGCTACACCTTC. Translating gives CSVAPRFSYGYTF.

Concerning this clonotype: A read error may be the cause here, since a much bigger clone is one base away. The chain uses TRBV27 and TRBJ2-3; possibly TRBD2 for D (6 bases). V lost 2 bases, J lost 5 bases, and 14 bases lay in between. Germline V gene data show CDR1 as MNHEY and CDR2 as SMNVEV (reference sequence). CDR3 length: 15 residues. As DNA, the CDR3 is TGTGCCAGCAGTTTACGACTAGTGCAGGAAGATACGCAGTATTTT. Encoded protein: CASSLRLVQEDTQYF.

This clonotype was detected ten times or more. This sequence joins TRBV6-1 and TRBJ1-1, with D tentatively TRBD1 (6 bases). V lost 6 bases to trimming and J lost 8 bases, with 19 bases between them. There are 14 residues in the CDR3. Germline V CDR1 and CDR2: MNHNS, SASEGT. The CDR3 nucleotides are TGTGCCAGCAGCTATCGTGGGGGCGAGTGGGAAGCTTTCTTT. It codes for CASSYRGGEWEAFF.

This clonotype has a count of ten or more. The gene calls are TRBV28 and TRBJ2-3; weak D call: TRBD1 (6 bases). CDR1 and CDR2 from the germline V gene are MDHEN and SYDVKM. The CDR3 extends over 16 amino acids. V was trimmed by 4 bases and J by 3 bases, leaving 17 bases between them. The CDR3 sequence: CASSSPGVDSTDTQYF. CDR3 bases: TGTGCCAGCAGTTCCCCAGGGGTCGACTCGACAGATACGCAGTATTTT.

At least ten counts were recorded for this clonotype. The chain recombines TRBV29-1 with TRBJ2-7; D gene ambiguous. Looked up from germline, CDR1 is SQVTM and CDR2 is ANQGSEA. The germline V and J ends were trimmed by 4 bases and 2 bases, with 12 bases remaining between them. This CDR3 spans 13 amino acids. CDR3 residues: CSVAGRAAYEQYF. The CDR3 nucleotides read TGCAGCGTTGCCGGCAGAGCAGCCTACGAGCAGTACTTC.

This clonotype was seen a few times. V and J are TRBV2 and TRBJ1-3; D is undetermined. CDR3 length: 14 residues. Germline V gene sequence: CDR1 SNHLY, CDR2 FYNNEI. V lost 6 bases and J lost 0, with 9 bases in between. CDR3 sequence: CASSARVSGNTIYF. CDR3 coding DNA: TGTGCCAGCAGCGCACGGGTCTCTGGAAACACCATATATTTT.

Ten or more counts support this clonotype. V gene TRBV27 combines with J gene TRBJ1-5, with 8 bases identical to TRBD1. Germline lookup yields CDR1 MNHEY and CDR2 SMNVEV (reference sequence). V shed 5 bases, J shed 4 bases, and the junction held 4 bases outside the gene matches. The CDR3 extends over 14 amino acids. The CDR3 region is CASSITGGNQPQHF. The DNA for the CDR3 is TGTGCCAGCAGTATCACAGGGGGGAATCAGCCCCAGCATTTT.

Concerning this clonotype: This may come from a read error, since a much larger clone is one base off. The gene calls are TRBV27 and TRBJ1-5; TRBD1 matches 8 bases. The CDR3 consists of 15 residues. Looked up from germline, CDR1 is MNHEY and CDR2 is SMNVEV (reference sequence). J was trimmed by 1 base and V by 5 bases; bases with no gene match: 4. The CDR3 protein is CASSVRQGSNQPQHF. The CDR3, as DNA: TGTGCCAGCAGTGTGAGACAGGGGAGCAATCAGCCCCAGCATTTT.